Given below is one T cell receptor beta chain in context. The target antigen is unknown. From germline, CDR1 is SGHAT and CDR2 FQNNGV. Trimming cost V 8 bases and J 5 bases; bases outside gene matches: 8. This CDR3 is 13 amino acids long. The data were taken from a study of T-cell memory formation after mild COVID-19. About the study: TCR clusters were mostly confined to one donor each.

From 5'RACE with constant-segment primers came TCR alpha and TCR beta cDNA libraries that carried sample barcodes and UMIs. TCRdb used MiXCR to reprocess the 5' RACE reads, holding one entry per CDR3 protein. The table lists about 55,000 distinct CDR3 sequences, over 7.5% of them singletons, with about 1.1% in the top ten. Study results and caveats: Pre-infection memory already had some responding clones, implying cross-reactive memory joined. Mainly in CM and EM were contracting CD4+ clones; CD8+ were in EMRA.

This chain connects TRBV11-2 to TRBJ1-2; 7 nucleotides agree with TRBD1. The receptor was isolated from a man between 18 and 29 years old who had mild COVID-19 (a few samples of this study predate the infection). Cell type and time point are not known. Input material: PBMCs or a T cell subset sorted from them (not recorded which). The CDR3 spells CASVGTANYGYTF. Here the CDR3 DNA reads TGTGCCAGCGTCGGGACAGCGAATTATGGCTACACCTTC.